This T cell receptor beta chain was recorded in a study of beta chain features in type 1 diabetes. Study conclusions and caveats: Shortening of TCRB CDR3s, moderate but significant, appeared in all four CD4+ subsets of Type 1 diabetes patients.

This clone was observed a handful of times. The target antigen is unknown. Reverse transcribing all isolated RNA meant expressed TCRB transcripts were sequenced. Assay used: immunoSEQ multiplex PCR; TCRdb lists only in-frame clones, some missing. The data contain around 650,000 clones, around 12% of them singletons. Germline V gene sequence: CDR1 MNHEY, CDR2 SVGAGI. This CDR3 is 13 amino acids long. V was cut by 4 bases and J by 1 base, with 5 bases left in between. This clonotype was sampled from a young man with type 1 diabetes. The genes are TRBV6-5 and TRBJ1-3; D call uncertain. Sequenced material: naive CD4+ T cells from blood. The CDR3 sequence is CASSLGSGNTIYF. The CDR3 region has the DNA TGTGCCAGCAGTTTAGGATCTGGAAACACCATATATTTT.